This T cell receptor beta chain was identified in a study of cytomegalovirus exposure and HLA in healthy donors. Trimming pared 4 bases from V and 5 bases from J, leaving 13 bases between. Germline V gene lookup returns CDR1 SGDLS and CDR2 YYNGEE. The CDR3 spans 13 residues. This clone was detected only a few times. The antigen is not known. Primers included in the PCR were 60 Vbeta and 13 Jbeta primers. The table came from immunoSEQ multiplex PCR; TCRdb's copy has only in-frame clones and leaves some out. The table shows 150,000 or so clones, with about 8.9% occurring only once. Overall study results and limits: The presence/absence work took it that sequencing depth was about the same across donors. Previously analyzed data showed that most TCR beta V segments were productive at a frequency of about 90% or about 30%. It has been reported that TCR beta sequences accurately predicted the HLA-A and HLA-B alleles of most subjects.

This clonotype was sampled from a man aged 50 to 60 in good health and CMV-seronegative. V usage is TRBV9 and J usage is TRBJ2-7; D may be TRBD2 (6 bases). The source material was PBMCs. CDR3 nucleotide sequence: TGTGCCAGCAGCTTCCGGGCGGGAAACGAGCAGTACTTC. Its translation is CASSFRAGNEQYF. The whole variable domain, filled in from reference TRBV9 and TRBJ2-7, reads DSGVTQTPKHLITATGQRVTLRCSPRSGDLSVYWYQQSLDQGLQFLIQYYNGEERAKGNILERFSAQQFPDLHSELNLSSLELGDSALYFCASSFRAGNEQYFGPGTRLTVT.